This T cell receptor beta chain is from a study of T cell clonality in common variable immunodeficiency. Findings and limits, study-wide: Links between repertoire features and CVID complications were heterogeneity-limited. In common variable immunodeficiency, TCR beta chains reportedly carried fewer deletions and N-nucleotide insertions.

A note on this clone: Antigen specificity is unknown. The CDR3 end is not reached by the read, which stops 3 residues before it; the germline J gene fills it in.

The CDR3 consists of 16 residues. Trimming took 5 bases from V and 7 from J, leaving 18 bases between them. Per germline, CDR1 MNHEY and CDR2 SVGEGT. Equal genomic DNA amounts from CVID and control samples were sequenced. The table came from immunoSEQ multiplex PCR; TCRdb's copy has only in-frame clones and leaves some out. The sample counts approximately 24,000 clones, none seen once; the ten largest own about 9.1%. The origin of this receptor is a human donor with common variable immunodeficiency. The genes are TRBV6-2 or TRBV6-3 and TRBJ1-6, with unresolved D. Sample: peripheral blood mononuclear cells. CDR3 in amino acids: CASSHPEVMRNSPLHF. The sequenced part of the CDR3 DNA is TGTGCCAGCAGTCACCCCGAGGTGATGCGGAATTCACCC.